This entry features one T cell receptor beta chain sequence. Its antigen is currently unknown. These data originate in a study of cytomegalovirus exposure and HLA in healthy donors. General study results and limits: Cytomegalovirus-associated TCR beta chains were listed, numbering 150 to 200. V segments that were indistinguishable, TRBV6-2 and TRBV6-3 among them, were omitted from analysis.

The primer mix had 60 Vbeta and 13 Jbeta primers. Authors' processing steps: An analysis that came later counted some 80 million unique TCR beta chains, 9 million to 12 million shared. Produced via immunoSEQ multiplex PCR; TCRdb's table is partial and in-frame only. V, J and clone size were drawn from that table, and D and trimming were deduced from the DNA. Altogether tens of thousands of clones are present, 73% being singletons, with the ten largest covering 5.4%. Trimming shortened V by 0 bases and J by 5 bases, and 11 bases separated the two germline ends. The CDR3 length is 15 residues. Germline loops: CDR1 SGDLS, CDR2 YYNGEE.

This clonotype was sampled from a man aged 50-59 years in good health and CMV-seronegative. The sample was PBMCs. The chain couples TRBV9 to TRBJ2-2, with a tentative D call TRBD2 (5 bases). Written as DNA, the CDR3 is TGTGCCAGCAGCGTAGGGAGGAGCAGGACCGGGGAGCTGTTTTTT. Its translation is CASSVGRSRTGELFF.